These 21 T cell receptor beta chains were sequenced from one sample in a study of cytomegalovirus exposure and HLA in healthy donors. The PCR was carried out with 60 Vbeta primers and 13 Jbeta primers. The method was immunoSEQ multiplex PCR; TCRdb's version includes in-frame clones alone and lacks a portion of them. The sample consists of 200,000 or so clones, around four fifths of them appearing once. What was sequenced was PBMCs. Every receptor here comes from a man over 45 in good health and CMV-seronegative.

The chain recombines TRBV27 with TRBJ2-2, with D unresolved. The CDR3 runs to 14 residues. CDR1 and CDR2 from the germline V gene are MNHEY and SMNVEV (reference sequence). V was cut by 3 bases and J by 4 bases, with 9 bases left in between. The CDR3 bases are TGTGCCAGCAGTTTCGGTCTTAGCACCGGGGAGCTGTTTTTT. Its protein product is CASSFGLSTGELFF.

This sequence joins TRBV29-1 and TRBJ2-1; 9 nucleotides line up with TRBD1. Trimming at V came to 5 bases and at J to 8 bases, leaving 4 bases not matched to a gene. This CDR3 is 12 amino acids long. Germline V gene lookup returns CDR1 SQVTM and CDR2 ANQGSEA. The CDR3, as DNA: TGCAGCGTTACGGGACAGGGTCATGAGCAGTTCTTC. This encodes CSVTGQGHEQFF.

V usage is TRBV7-7 and J usage is TRBJ2-2, with D possibly being TRBD2 (5 bases). The CDR3 length is 12 residues. Germline CDR1 and CDR2: SSHAT and FNYEAQ (reference sequence). DNA of the CDR3: TGTGCTAGCGCACCCGACTGGGGGGAGCTGTTTTTT. This gives the protein CASAPDWGELFF. Full variable domain (outside the CDR3, taken from reference TRBV7-7 and TRBJ2-2): GAGVSQSPRYKVTKRGQDVTLRCDPISSHATLYWYQQALGQGPEFLTYFNYEAQPDKSGLPSDRFSAERPEGSISTLTIQRTEQRDSAMYRCASAPDWGELFFGEGSRLTVL.

The V call is TRBV27, the J call TRBJ2-5; D gene unclear. The DNA end is a closer match to TRBJ2-7, so the J assignment may be wrong. The CDR3 runs to 15 residues. CDR1 and CDR2 from the germline V gene are MNHEY and SMNVEV (reference sequence). The CDR3: CASSLFGGLSYEQYF. As DNA, the CDR3 is TGTGCCAGCAGTTTATTCGGTGGGCTCTCCTACGAGCAGTACTTC.

There are a few counts of this clone. The chain joins TRBV7-3 to TRBJ2-2, with D uncertain. Germline V gene lookup returns CDR1 SGHTA and CDR2 FQGTGA. CDR3 length: 14 amino acids. V lost 5 bases to trimming and J lost 5 bases, with 12 bases between them. The CDR3 sequence: CASSLRPGTGELFF. The CDR3, as DNA: TGTGCCAGCAGCCTGAGACCCGGGACCGGGGAGCTGTTTTTT.

The gene calls are TRBV18 and TRBJ2-1; perhaps TRBD2 as D (6 bases). V lost 5 bases and J lost 4, with 12 bases in between. There are 14 residues in the CDR3. The germline CDR1 and CDR2 sequences are KGHSH and LQKENI. CDR3 amino acids: CASSGRRGYNEQFF. CDR3 sequence (DNA): TGTGCCAGCTCAGGAAGGAGGGGTTACAATGAGCAGTTCTTC. The whole variable domain, filled in from reference TRBV18 and TRBJ2-1, reads NAGVMQNPRHLVRRRGQEARLRCSPMKGHSHVYWYRQLPEEGLKFMVYLQKENIIDESGMPKERFSAEFPKEGPSILRIQQVVRGDSAAYFCASSGRRGYNEQFFGPGTRLTVL.

This chain's CDR3 is CASRTYGQGNGNEQYF. The CDR3 DNA is TGTGCCAGCAGAACTTATGGACAGGGAAACGGGAACGAGCAGTACTTC. The J gene is TRBJ2-7, the V gene TRBV28; 8 bases are a match to TRBD1. Germline V gene data show CDR1 as MDHEN and CDR2 as SYDVKM. CDR3 size: 16 residues. J was trimmed by 5 bases and V by 6 bases; bases with no gene match: 15.

V usage is TRBV5-4 and J usage is TRBJ1-1, with 8 positions matching TRBD1. The germline V gene has CDR1 SGHNT and CDR2 YYREEE (reference sequence). Trimming at V came to 5 bases and at J to 2 bases, leaving 8 bases not matched to a gene. CDR3 length: 15 residues. The CDR3 bases are TGTGCCAGCAGTATTGGACAGGGAACTAACACTGAAGCTTTCTTT. Protein sequence: CASSIGQGTNTEAFF. Full variable domain (remainder filled in from reference TRBV5-4 and TRBJ1-1): ETGVTQSPTHLIKTRGQQVTLRCSSQSGHNTVSWYQQALGQGPQFIFQYYREEENGRGNFPPRFSGLQFPNYSSELNVNALELDDSALYLCASSIGQGTNTEAFFGQGTRLTVV.

As regards this clone: The same CDR3 is also encoded by other DNA sequences in this sample. The chain employs TRBV5-6 and TRBJ2-1; tentative D call: TRBD1 (6 bases). Trimming removed 2 bases at V and 8 bases at J, with 14 bases between. The CDR3 consists of 14 residues. The germline V gene encodes CDR1 SGHDT and CDR2 YYEEEE. CDR3: CASSLQGEYDEQFF. The CDR3 nucleotides are TGTGCCAGCAGCTTACAGGGAGAGTACGATGAGCAGTTCTTC.

The V gene is TRBV10-2, the J gene TRBJ2-5, with 15 nucleotides matching TRBD2. The CDR3 sequence is 17 residues long. J gave up 4 bases and V 6 bases, and 9 bases lay outside the gene matches. The germline V gene has CDR1 WSHSY and CDR2 SAAADI. The CDR3 spells CASSLGRTSGRGETQYF. The CDR3 coding sequence is TGCGCCAGCAGCTTGGGTAGGACTAGCGGGAGGGGAGAGACCCAGTACTTC.

The rearrangement joins TRBV5-1 to TRBJ1-3; D gene unclear. Between the trimmed V and J ends, which lost 5 bases and 0 bases, there was a span of 9 bases. Germline loops: CDR1 SGHRS, CDR2 YFSETQ. The CDR3 contains 14 residues. The chain's CDR3 is CASREDLSGNTIYF. The CDR3, as DNA: TGCGCCAGCAGGGAGGACCTCTCTGGAAACACCATATATTTT.

The chain has TRBV5-1 and TRBJ2-3; the match to TRBD2 covers 10 bases. Germline V gene lookup returns CDR1 SGHRS and CDR2 YFSETQ. V shed 2 bases, J shed 0 bases, and the junction held 0 bases outside the gene matches. CDR3 length: 15 residues. Here the CDR3 reads CASSFSGRSTDTQYF. In DNA form, the CDR3 reads TGCGCCAGCAGCTTTAGCGGGAGGAGCACAGATACGCAGTATTTT. Full variable domain (missing parts from reference TRBV5-1 and TRBJ2-3): KAGVTQTPRYLIKTRGQQVTLSCSPISGHRSVSWYQQTPGQGLQFLFEYFSETQRNKGNFPGRFSGRQFSNSRSEMNVSTLELGDSALYLCASSFSGRSTDTQYFGPGTRLTVL.

The chain employs TRBV27 and TRBJ1-1; 8 bases are shared with TRBD1. The CDR3 consists of 15 residues. Germline lookup yields CDR1 MNHEY and CDR2 SMNVEV (reference sequence). Trimming at V came to 6 bases and at J to 3 bases, leaving 9 bases not matched to a gene. CDR3 amino acids: CASSLTRGLHTEAFF. For the CDR3, the DNA is TGTGCCAGCAGCCTGACCAGGGGGCTTCACACTGAAGCTTTCTTT.

The chain uses TRBV19 and TRBJ2-7; 8 bases match TRBD1. The CDR3 loop spans 13 amino acids. Trimming removed 7 bases from V and 3 bases from J; junction bases left unmatched: 5. CDR1 LNHDA and CDR2 SQIVND come from the germline V gene (reference sequence). DNA of the CDR3: TGTGCCAGTAAGGGGGACAGGAACTACGAGCAGTACTTC. Amino acids: CASKGDRNYEQYF.

The V gene is TRBV5-1, the J gene TRBJ2-1; TRBD1 matches 8 bases. The trim removed 0 bases at V and 8 bases at J, leaving 19 bases unmatched. This CDR3 spans 19 amino acids. Germline V lookup: CDR1 SGHRS, CDR2 YFSETQ. CDR3 in amino acids: CASSLEPRGPGDLRYEQFF. The CDR3 DNA reads as TGCGCCAGCAGCTTGGAGCCCAGGGGGCCGGGGGACCTAAGGTATGAGCAGTTCTTC.

Only a few counts were recorded for this clone. The chain combines TRBV5-1 with TRBJ2-7; 7 bases match TRBD1. This CDR3 comprises 12 residues. V trimming: 5 bases; J trimming: 5 bases; junction bases outside the gene matches: 4. Germline-derived CDR1 and CDR2 are SGHRS and YFSETQ. For the CDR3, the DNA is TGCGCCAGCAGGAGACAGGGAGACGAGCAGTACTTC. It specifies CASRRQGDEQYF.

This clone was counted once. The V gene is TRBV7-3, the J gene TRBJ1-2; D is unresolved. The germline CDR1 and CDR2 sequences are SGHTA and FQGTGA. The germline V and J ends were trimmed by 5 bases and 8 bases, with 21 bases remaining between them. The CDR3 totals 15 residues. DNA of the CDR3: TGTGCCAGCAGCCTATACAAGAGGGAGGATCGAGGCTACACCTTC. Its translation is CASSLYKREDRGYTF.

The chain combines TRBV13 with TRBJ2-1; 7 bases fit TRBD1. V gave up 2 bases and J gave up 4 bases; unmatched junction bases: 5. Germline V gene data show CDR1 as PRHDT and CDR2 as FYEKMQ (reference sequence). The CDR3 spans 15 residues. The CDR3 DNA is TGTGCCAGCAGCTTAAGGGGGCCACTATACAATGAGCAGTTCTTC. This codes for CASSLRGPLYNEQFF.

The rearrangement uses TRBV5-1 and TRBJ2-7; the D gene is possibly TRBD1 (5 bases). Germline CDR1 is SGHRS and CDR2 is YFSETQ. V gave up 0 bases and J gave up 4 bases, with 11 bases separating them. This CDR3 is 14 amino acids long. The CDR3 nucleotides are TGCGCCAGCAGCTTGGTTCGCAGGGAATACGAGCAGTACTTC. Its protein is CASSLVRREYEQYF.

The chain recombines TRBV19 with TRBJ1-5, with TRBD1 identical over 7 bases. This CDR3 contains 15 residues. Looked up from germline, CDR1 is LNHDA and CDR2 is SQIVND (reference sequence). Germline trimming cut 5 bases from V and 4 bases from J; bases unmatched to any gene: 8. The CDR3 spells CASSLWTGGNQPQHF. CDR3 nucleotide sequence: TGTGCCAGTAGTCTATGGACAGGCGGTAATCAGCCCCAGCATTTT.

The chain is built from TRBV19 and TRBJ2-1, with TRBD1 matching 8 bases. The CDR3 consists of 15 residues. The germline gives CDR1 LNHDA, CDR2 SQIVND (reference sequence). J was trimmed by 3 bases and V by 1 base; bases with no gene match: 2. CDR3 nucleotide sequence: TGTGCCAGTAGTATAGGGGACAGGATCTACAATGAGCAGTTCTTC. Translated, it gives CASSIGDRIYNEQFF.